The rows below give T cell receptor beta chains drawn from one sample of a study of CD8 T cells in ankylosing spondylitis. TCRdb re-analysed the 5' RACE reads in MiXCR, keeping a single row per CDR3 protein. The sample includes roughly 370,000 distinct CDR3 sequences, about a fifth of them seen just once. The sequenced sample consisted of blood, either unsorted or a sorted T cell fraction (not recorded which). Receptors were obtained from a male donor with ankylosing spondylitis. Both conserved end residues are part of each CDR3. A D gene is named only where the DNA matches it firmly. Size is stated for part of the rows, as once, few or many counts, or as a class when the clone is expanded.

>TRBJ2-1|TRBV5-1|TRBD2|many
TGCGCCAGCAGCTTGGAGGTCTTTTTGGGGGGGAATGAGCAGTTCTTC
CASSLEVFLGGNEQFF
>TRBJ1-1|TRBV19|TRBD1|NA
TGTGCCACTCGACAGGGGGCGATATCTGAAGCTTTCTTT
CATRQGAISEAFF
>TRBJ2-5|TRBV29-1|NA|few
TGCAGCGTTGACCGGACAGTGGAGACCCAGTACTTC
CSVDRTVETQYF
>TRBJ2-1|TRBV12-5|NA|many
TGTGCTAGTGGTTTGGTACTGGGGGGTGACAATGAGCAGTTCTTC
CASGLVLGGDNEQFF
>TRBJ1-2|TRBV7-3|NA|NA
TGTGCCAGCAGCTTAAGCGCAGGGTTCTATGGCTACACCTTC
CASSLSAGFYGYTF
>TRBJ1-5|TRBV12-3/TRBV12-4|NA|few
TGTGCCAGCAGTTTTGGGGTAGGTAGCAATCAGCCCCAGCATTTT
CASSFGVGSNQPQHF
>TRBJ2-7|TRBV19|NA|NA
TGTGCCAGTGGGACTCGCACCTACGAGCAGTACTTC
CASGTRTYEQYF
>TRBJ1-3|TRBV6-1|NA|few
TGTGCCAGCGCAAACGGGGGCTCTGGAAACACCATATATTTT
CASANGGSGNTIYF
>TRBJ1-1|TRBV5-1|NA|NA
TGCGCCAGCAGCTGGACGACGGGACGTCGTGTGAACACTGAAGCTTTCTTT
CASSWTTGRRVNTEAFF
>TRBJ2-1|TRBV5-1|NA|many
TGCGCCAGCAGCTTGAATGGCGGGGACTACAATGAGCAGTTCTTC
CASSLNGGDYNEQFF
>TRBJ2-6|TRBV6-1|NA|once
TGTGCCAGCAGCCAAAGGGGGGCCGGGGCCAACGTCCTGACTTTC
CASSQRGAGANVLTF
>TRBJ2-4|TRBV19|NA|few
TGTGCCAGTAGTATAGACTACGAGGAGGAAAACATTCAGTACTTC
CASSIDYEEENIQYF
>TRBJ2-7|TRBV6-4|TRBD2|NA
TGTGCCAGCAGGGGCCGGGGACTAGCGGAGGGCTCCTACGAGCAGTACTTC
CASRGRGLAEGSYEQYF
>TRBJ2-2|TRBV2|NA|NA
TGTGCCAGCAGGATTCTAGCGTCGAACACCGGGGAGCTGTTTTTT
CASRILASNTGELFF
>TRBJ2-5|TRBV5-1|NA|NA
TGCGCCAGCAGCACTTTAACAGGGTACCAAGAGACCCAGTACTTC
CASSTLTGYQETQYF
>TRBJ1-5|TRBV20-1|NA|NA
TGCAGTGCTAGAGGGCTAAGGGACACCGCTACAAGGCCCCAGCATTTT
CSARGLRDTATRPQHF
>TRBJ2-1|TRBV6-1|TRBD2|NA
TGTGCCAGCAGTCGCCGTGGACTAGCGTCGTACAATGAGCAGTTCTTC
CASSRRGLASYNEQFF
>TRBJ2-1|TRBV6-5|NA|many
TGTGCCAGCAGTTACCTGCCAGGGATGTCCTACAATGAGCAGTTCTTC
CASSYLPGMSYNEQFF
>TRBJ1-4|TRBV6-1|TRBD1|few
TGTGCCAGCTCGGACAGGCGGGGTGAAAAACTGTTTTTT
CASSDRRGEKLFF
>TRBJ2-5|TRBV20-1|TRBD1|NA
TGCAGTGCTTTTCCCGGACAGGGAAAGGAGACCCAGTACTTC
CSAFPGQGKETQYF
>TRBJ1-5|TRBV7-9|TRBD1|NA
TGTGCCAGCAGCCAGGCAGGGGGCGATCAGCCCCAGCATTTT
CASSQAGGDQPQHF
>TRBJ2-7|TRBV18|NA|NA
TGTGCCAGCTCACCTGTAACAGGGTCCTACGAGCAGTACTTC
CASSPVTGSYEQYF
>TRBJ1-1|TRBV12-3/TRBV12-4|NA|NA
TGTGCCAGCACTACAGTCATGAACACTGAAGCTTTCTTT
CASTTVMNTEAFF
>TRBJ1-2|TRBV12-3/TRBV12-4|NA|many
TGTGCCAGCAGTTTAGGCTATGGCTACACCTTC
CASSLGYGYTF
>TRBJ2-1|TRBV20-1|NA|few
TGCAGTGGAGCTGCGGGAAGCTCCTACAATGAGCAGTTCTTC
CSGAAGSSYNEQFF
>TRBJ1-3|TRBV2|NA|few
TGTGCCAGCAGTCGGGAGCGGGGAAACACCATATATTTT
CASSRERGNTIYF
>TRBJ2-7|TRBV20-1|NA|NA
TGCAGTGCTAGCATCGGACATAGCTCCTACGAGCAGTACTTC
CSASIGHSSYEQYF
>TRBJ1-5|TRBV6-6|NA|NA
TGTGCCAGCAGTTACAGGAATCAGCCCCAGCATTTT
CASSYRNQPQHF
>TRBJ2-7|TRBV5-1|TRBD2|NA
TGCGCCAGCAGCTTGGGGACTAGCGGGAACCGCGAGCAGTACTTC
CASSLGTSGNREQYF